Listed here are 10 T cell receptor beta chains from one sample, sequenced in a study of blood T cell repertoires in COVID-19. Clones were sequenced by immunoSEQ multiplex PCR, and TCRdb holds only the in-frame ones, with some missing. In the table there are roughly 250,000 clones, 70% to 90% of which are singletons. Sequencing was performed on peripheral blood. All receptors derive from a human donor with COVID-19, enrolled during active disease. The donor label of this sample is uncertain.

This clone came up a few times. The gene calls are TRBV11-2 and TRBJ2-1, with 13 bases lining up with TRBD2. The CDR3 totals 18 residues. Germline V gives CDR1 SGHAT, CDR2 FQNNGV. V shed 5 bases, J shed 5 bases, and the junction held 12 bases outside the gene matches. CDR3 sequence (DNA): TGTGCCAGCAGCCCCTTAGGACTAGCGGGGGCATTAAACAATGAGCAGTTCTTC. It encodes CASSPLGLAGALNNEQFF.

The rearrangement links TRBV10-3 to TRBJ2-6; maybe TRBD1 (6 bases). Trimming removed 2 bases at V and 0 bases at J, with 20 bases between. This CDR3 region has 20 residues. CDR1 is ENHRY and CDR2 is SYGVKD in the germline V gene. The CDR3 DNA is TGTGCCATCAGTGAGCGACTACGACAGGCGCCGGGCTCTGGGGCCAACGTCCTGACTTTC. This codes for CAISERLRQAPGSGANVLTF.

V and J are TRBV24-1 and TRBJ1-2; D perhaps matches TRBD1 (5 bases). Deletions cut 10 bases from V and 7 bases from J, with 12 bases between. Germline CDR1 reads KGHDR; CDR2 reads SFDVKD. CDR3 length equals 11 residues. The CDR3 DNA is TGTGCCACTGGGGCAGTCTTTGGCTACACCTTC. This codes for CATGAVFGYTF.

The CDR3 region has the DNA TGTGCCAGCAGTTACTCCAGACAGGGAACCTACGAGCAGTACTTC. As protein: CASSYSRQGTYEQYF. The rearrangement joins TRBV6-6 to TRBJ2-7; 7 bases align to TRBD1. The V segment lost 0 bases and the J segment 2 bases; nucleotides outside the gene matches: 4. The CDR3 runs to 15 residues. Germline CDR1 reads MNHNY; CDR2 reads SVGAGI (reference sequence).

The V gene is TRBV27, the J gene TRBJ2-1, with TRBD2 identical over 7 bases. Germline V gene sequence: CDR1 MNHEY, CDR2 SMNVEV (reference sequence). CDR3 length equals 13 residues. V lost 1 base to trimming and J lost 7 bases; unmatched junction nucleotides: 1. CDR3 in DNA: TGTGCCAGCAGTTTATTGCGGGGGAATGAGCAGTTCTTC. Its protein product is CASSLLRGNEQFF.

CDR3 nucleotide sequence: TGTGCCAGCAGCGAGACAGGCTTACTCGATCAGCCCCAGCATTTT. Its translation is CASSETGLLDQPQHF. The chain couples TRBV28 to TRBJ1-5; D possibly corresponds to TRBD1 (6 bases). There are 15 residues in the CDR3. The germline V gene has CDR1 MDHEN and CDR2 SYDVKM. Trimming removed 6 bases from V and 5 bases from J, with 17 bases in between.

V and J are TRBV6-5 and TRBJ2-3; no clear D gene. CDR3 size: 13 residues. CDR1 is MNHEY, CDR2 SVGAGI, per germline. V dropped 8 bases and J dropped 0 bases, with 9 bases sitting between them. The CDR3 nucleotides read TGTGCCAGCTGCTACGGGAGCACAGATACGCAGTATTTT. Translation: CASCYGSTDTQYF.

This clone has just one count. The V and J genes are TRBV28 and TRBJ1-4; D perhaps matches TRBD1 (6 bases). The CDR3 extends over 14 amino acids. CDR1 and CDR2 (germline): MDHEN, SYDVKM. Trimming left V 6 bases short and J 3 bases short, with 11 bases between. The CDR3 reads CASRLTGPNEKLFF. The CDR3 nucleotides are TGTGCCAGCAGACTGACAGGCCCTAATGAAAAACTGTTTTTT.

This clone has a handful of counts. V and J are TRBV29-1 and TRBJ1-2; D not resolved. The length of the CDR3 is 12 residues. Germline V lookup: CDR1 SQVTM, CDR2 ANQGSEA. V was shortened by 7 bases and J by 5 bases, with 14 bases between the two germline ends. CDR3 region: CSAEGAGYGYTF. For the CDR3, the DNA is TGCAGCGCCGAGGGCGCGGGGTATGGCTACACCTTC. Complete variable domain (other parts from reference TRBV29-1 and TRBJ1-2): SAVISQKPSRDICQRGTSLTIQCQVDSQVTMMFWYRQQPGQSLTLIATANQGSEATYESGFVIDKFPISRPNLTFSTLTVSNMSPEDSSIYLCSAEGAGYGYTFGSGTRLTVV.

This chain links TRBV5-1 with TRBJ2-2, with no clear D. Germline CDR1 is SGHRS and CDR2 is YFSETQ. Trimming pared 0 bases from V and 4 bases from J, leaving 10 bases between. The CDR3 is made up of 15 amino acids. Here the CDR3 DNA reads TGCGCCAGCAGCTTGGCCGAGGCTCGCACCGGGGAGCTGTTTTTT. As protein: CASSLAEARTGELFF.